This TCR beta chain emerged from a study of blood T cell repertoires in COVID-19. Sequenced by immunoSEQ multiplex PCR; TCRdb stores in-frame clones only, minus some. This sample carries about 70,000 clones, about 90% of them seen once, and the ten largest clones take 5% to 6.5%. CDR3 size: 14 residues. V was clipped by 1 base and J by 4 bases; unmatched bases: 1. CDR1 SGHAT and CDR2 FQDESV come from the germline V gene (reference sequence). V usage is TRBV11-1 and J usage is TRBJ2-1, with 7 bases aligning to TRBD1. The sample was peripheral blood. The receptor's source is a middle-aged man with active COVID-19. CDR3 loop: CASSLGQGYNEQFF. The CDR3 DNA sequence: TGTGCCAGCAGCTTAGGACAGGGTTACAATGAGCAGTTCTTC.